This TCR beta chain derives from a study of Graves' ophthalmopathy and Graves' hyperthyroidism. Findings and limits, study-wide: A model built from 13 signatures distinguished ophthalmopathy from stable hyperthyroidism with roughly 85% sensitivity and around 81% specificity.

This clonotype was observed many times. Antigen: not known. Because the CDR3's place on the DNA is in doubt, the DNA is left out and the CDR3 is given as listed by TCRdb. RNA transcripts were the template, and TCR beta CDR3 regions were amplified from them. Amplification began with first-round RT-PCR using HTBI primers, then second-round multiplex PCR was performed. TCRdb used MiXCR to reprocess the multiplex PCR reads, holding one entry per CDR3 protein. The sample holds a few hundred thousand distinct CDR3 sequences, 15% to 20% seen once. Germline lookup yields CDR1 SQVTM and CDR2 ANQGSEA. From its first to its last residue, the CDR3 has 12 amino acids.

The sequencing input was peripheral blood. The chain has TRBV29-1 and TRBJ1-2. This receptor was identified in a woman aged 18-29 years with Graves' ophthalmopathy. CDR3 amino acids: CSALGLGYGCTF.